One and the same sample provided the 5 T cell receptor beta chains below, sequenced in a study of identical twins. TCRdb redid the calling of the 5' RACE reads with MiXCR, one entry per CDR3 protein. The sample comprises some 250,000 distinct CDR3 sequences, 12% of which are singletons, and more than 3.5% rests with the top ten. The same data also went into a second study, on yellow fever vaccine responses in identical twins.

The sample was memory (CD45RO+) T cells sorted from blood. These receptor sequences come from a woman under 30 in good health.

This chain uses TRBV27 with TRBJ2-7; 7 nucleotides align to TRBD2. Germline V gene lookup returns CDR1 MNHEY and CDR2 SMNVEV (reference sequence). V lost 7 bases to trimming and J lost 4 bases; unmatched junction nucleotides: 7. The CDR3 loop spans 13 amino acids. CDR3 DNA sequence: TGTGCCAGCATTCCTAGCGGTTCGTACGAGCAGTACTTC. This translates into CASIPSGSYEQYF.

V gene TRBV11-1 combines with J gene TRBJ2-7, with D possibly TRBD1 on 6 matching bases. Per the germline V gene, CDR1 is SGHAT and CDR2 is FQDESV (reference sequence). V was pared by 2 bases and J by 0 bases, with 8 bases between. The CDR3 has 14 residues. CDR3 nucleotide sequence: TGTGCCAGCAGCTTAAGGGACATCTCCTACGAGCAGTACTTC. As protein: CASSLRDISYEQYF.

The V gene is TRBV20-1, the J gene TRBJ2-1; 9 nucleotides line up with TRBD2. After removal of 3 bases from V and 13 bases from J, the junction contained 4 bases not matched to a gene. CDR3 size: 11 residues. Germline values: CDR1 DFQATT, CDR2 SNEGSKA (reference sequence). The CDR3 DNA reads TGCAGTGCTAGCGGAGCGGGAGGACAGTTCTTC. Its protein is CSASGAGGQFF.

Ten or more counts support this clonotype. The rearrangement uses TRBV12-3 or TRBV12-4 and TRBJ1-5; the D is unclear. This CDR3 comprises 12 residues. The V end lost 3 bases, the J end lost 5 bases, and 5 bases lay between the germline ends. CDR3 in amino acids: CASSFGDQPQHF. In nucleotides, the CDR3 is TGTGCCAGCAGTTTTGGGGATCAGCCCCAGCATTTT.

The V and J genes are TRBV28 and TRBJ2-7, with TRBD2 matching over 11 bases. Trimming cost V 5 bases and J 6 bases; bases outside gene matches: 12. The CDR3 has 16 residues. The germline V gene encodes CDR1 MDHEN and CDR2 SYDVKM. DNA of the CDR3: TGTGCCAGCAGTGTTAGCGGGAGGGCCCTCGGAGGCGAGCAGTACTTC. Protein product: CASSVSGRALGGEQYF.